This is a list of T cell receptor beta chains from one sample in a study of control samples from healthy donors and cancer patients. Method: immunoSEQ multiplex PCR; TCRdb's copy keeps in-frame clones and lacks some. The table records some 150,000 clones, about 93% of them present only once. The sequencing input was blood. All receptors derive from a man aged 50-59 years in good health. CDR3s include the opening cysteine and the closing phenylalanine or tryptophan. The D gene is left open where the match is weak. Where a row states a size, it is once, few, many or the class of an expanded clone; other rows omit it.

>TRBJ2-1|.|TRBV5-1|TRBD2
TGCGCCAGCAGCTTACAACCCAGCGGGAGTGACAATGAGCAGTTCTTC
CASSLQPSGSDNEQFF
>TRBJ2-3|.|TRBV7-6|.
TGTGCCAGCAGCTTACAGGGACCCCAGCGTGGTACGCAGTATTTT
CASSLQGPQRGTQYF
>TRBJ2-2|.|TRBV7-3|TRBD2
TGTGCCAGCAGCTTAACTCTAGCGGGGAAGAACACCGGGGAGCTGTTTTTT
CASSLTLAGKNTGELFF
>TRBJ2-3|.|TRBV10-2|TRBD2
TGCGCCAGCAGTGACCCGGCTAGCGGGACCTTAGATACGCAGTATTTT
CASSDPASGTLDTQYF
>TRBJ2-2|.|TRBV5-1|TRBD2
TGCGCCAGCAGCTTCACTAGCGACCCCGGGGAGCTGTTTTTT
CASSFTSDPGELFF
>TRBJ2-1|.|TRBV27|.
TGTGCCAGCAGTCCCCCCTCGGGACTTTATCTAGGCTCCTACAATGAGCAGTTCTTC
CASSPPSGLYLGSYNEQFF
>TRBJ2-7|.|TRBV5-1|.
TGCGCCAGCAGCTTGGGGGCAGACACCCTTGGGGAGCAGTACTTC
CASSLGADTLGEQYF
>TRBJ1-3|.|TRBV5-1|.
TGCGCCAGCAGCTTGTCCTCGGATGGAAACACCATATATTTT
CASSLSSDGNTIYF
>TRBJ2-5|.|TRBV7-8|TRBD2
TGTGCCAGCAGCTTAATCGTTGGGCCGGGGGGATTAGAGACCCAGTACTTC
CASSLIVGPGGLETQYF
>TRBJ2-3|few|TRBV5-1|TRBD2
TGCGCCAGCAGCCCCCAAGGAGCGGGAGTTTCGGATACGCAGTATTTT
CASSPQGAGVSDTQYF
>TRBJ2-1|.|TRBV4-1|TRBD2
TGCGCCAGCAGCCCCAAGGTAACTAGCGGAGGGAGTTCCTACAATGAGCAGTTCTTC
CASSPKVTSGGSSYNEQFF
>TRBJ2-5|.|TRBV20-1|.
TGCGGTGGACTGCAGAAAGAGACCCAGTACTTC
CGGLQKETQYF
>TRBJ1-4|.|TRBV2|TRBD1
TGTGCCAGCAGTGTTCGGACAGGGGCAAATGAAAAACTGTTTTTT
CASSVRTGANEKLFF
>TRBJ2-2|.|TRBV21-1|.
TGTGCCAGCAGCCTGAAGGGCCCCGGGGAGCTGTTTTTT
CASSLKGPGELFF
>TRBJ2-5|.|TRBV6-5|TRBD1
TGTGCCAGCAGTAGGGAAGACAGGGTTTGGGAGACCCAGTACTTC
CASSREDRVWETQYF
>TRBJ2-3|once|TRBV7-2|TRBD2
TGTGCCAGCAGCTTAGGTAGCGGGAAGGATACGCAGTATTTT
CASSLGSGKDTQYF
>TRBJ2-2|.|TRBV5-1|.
TGCGCCAGCAGTCTTGGAAGGGTAGGGTCCGGGGAGCTGTTTTTT
CASSLGRVGSGELFF
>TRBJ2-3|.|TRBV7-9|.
TGTGCCAGCAGCACATGGACATCAGATACGCAGTATTTT
CASSTWTSDTQYF
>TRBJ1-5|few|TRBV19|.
TGTGCCAGTAGTGAGGGTCAGCCCCAGCATTTT
CASSEGQPQHF
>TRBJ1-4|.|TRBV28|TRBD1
TGTGCCAGCAGTCTCCTTGGACAGGGGGATGAAAAACTGTTTTTT
CASSLLGQGDEKLFF
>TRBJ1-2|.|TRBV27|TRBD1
TGTGCCAGCAGTTTATTCGGACAGGGGTCTGGCTACACCTTC
CASSLFGQGSGYTF
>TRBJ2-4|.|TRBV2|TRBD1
TGTGCCAGCCAGGGGGACAGGTTAGCCAAAAACATTCAGTACTTC
CASQGDRLAKNIQYF
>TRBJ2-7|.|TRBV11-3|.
TGTGCCAGCAGCCAGACTAGTTCCTACGAGCAGTACTTC
CASSQTSSYEQYF
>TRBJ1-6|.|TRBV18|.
TGTGCCAGCTCATCCCCAACAACCTTACGGGGATCTCTCCACTTT
CASSSPTTLRGSLHF
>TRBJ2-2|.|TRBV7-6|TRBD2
TGTGCCAGCAGCCCCGGGACTAGCACCGGGGAGCTGTTTTTT
CASSPGTSTGELFF
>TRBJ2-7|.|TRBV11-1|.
TGTGCCAGCAGCTTAAGGGGAAGGGGCTACGAGCAGTACTTC
CASSLRGRGYEQYF
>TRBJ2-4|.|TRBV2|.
TGTGCCAGCCATTCCGGAGATGGGAGCAAAAACATTCAGTACTTC
CASHSGDGSKNIQYF
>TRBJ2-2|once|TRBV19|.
TGTGCCTCGCTCTTGGGCAGGAACACCGGGGAGCTGTTTTTT
CASLLGRNTGELFF